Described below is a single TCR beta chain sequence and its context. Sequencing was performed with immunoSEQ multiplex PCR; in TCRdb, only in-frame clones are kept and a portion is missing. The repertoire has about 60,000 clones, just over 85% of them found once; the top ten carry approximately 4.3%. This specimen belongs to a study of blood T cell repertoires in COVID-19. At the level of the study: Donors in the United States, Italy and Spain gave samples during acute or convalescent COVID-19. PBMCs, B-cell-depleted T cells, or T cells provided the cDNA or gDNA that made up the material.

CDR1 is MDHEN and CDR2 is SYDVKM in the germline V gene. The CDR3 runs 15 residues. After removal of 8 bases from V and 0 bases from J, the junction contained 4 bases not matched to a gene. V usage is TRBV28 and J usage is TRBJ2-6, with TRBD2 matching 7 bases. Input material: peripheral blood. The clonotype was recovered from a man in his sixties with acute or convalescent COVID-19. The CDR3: CASSSGGSGANVLTF. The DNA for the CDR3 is TGTGCCAGCTCGTCGGGGGGCTCTGGGGCCAACGTCCTGACTTTC.